A selection of T cell receptor beta chains follows, all from one sample in a study of human T cells and chemical hapten exposure. Each CDR3 protein gets one entry after TCRdb re-called the RACE reads with MiXCR. This sample has tens of thousands of distinct CDR3 sequences; 11% occur once, and the top ten carry roughly 1.5%. The specimen was whole blood, collected in connection with sensitization to the hapten diphenylcyclopropenone (DPC). The receptors were gathered from a woman in her forties or fifties with alopecia areata. Some clones in this sample may be carry-over from other donors' samples. Each CDR3 is given with its conserved first and last residue. Each record gives: J gene, V gene, clone size, D gene, CDR3 protein, CDR3 DNA. A D gene is named only where the DNA matches it firmly. Rows give clone size only sometimes, using once, few, many, or a class for an expanded clone.

J: TRBJ2-7; V: TRBV24-1; size: few; D: -; CDR3: CATEESNAYEQYF; DNA: TGTGCCACCGAAGAAAGTAACGCCTACGAGCAGTACTTC
J: TRBJ2-1; V: TRBV20-1; size: few; D: -; CDR3: CSAYNNPYNEQFF; DNA: TGCAGTGCTTACAACAACCCCTACAATGAGCAGTTCTTC
J: TRBJ2-5; V: TRBV7-9; size: -; D: TRBD2; CDR3: CASSLRLADQETQYF; DNA: TGTGCCAGCAGCTTACGACTAGCGGACCAAGAGACCCAGTACTTC
J: TRBJ1-1; V: TRBV18; size: many; D: -; CDR3: CASSVNTEAFF; DNA: TGTGCCAGCTCTGTGAACACTGAAGCTTTCTTT
J: TRBJ2-4; V: TRBV6-5; size: many; D: -; CDR3: CASSYLQGPKNIQYF; DNA: TGTGCCAGCAGTTACCTCCAGGGGCCCAAAAACATTCAGTACTTC
J: TRBJ2-1; V: TRBV27; size: many; D: TRBD2; CDR3: CASSGLAGVRNEQFF; DNA: TGTGCCAGCAGTGGACTAGCGGGAGTTCGCAATGAGCAGTTCTTC
J: TRBJ1-6; V: TRBV19; size: -; D: -; CDR3: CASSTRDASSYNSPLHF; DNA: TGTGCCAGTTCGACTAGGGACGCCAGCTCCTATAATTCACCCCTCCACTTT
J: TRBJ1-1; V: TRBV20-1; size: few; D: -; CDR3: CTGSGQNTEAFF; DNA: TGCACCGGGTCGGGGCAGAACACTGAAGCTTTCTTT
J: TRBJ2-3; V: TRBV18; size: many; D: TRBD1; CDR3: CASSPPGTGSTDTQYF; DNA: TGTGCCAGCTCACCACCTGGGACAGGGAGCACAGATACGCAGTATTTT
J: TRBJ1-6; V: TRBV6-2/TRBV6-3; size: many; D: -; CDR3: CASLDQRANSPLHF; DNA: TGTGCCAGCCTCGACCAGAGGGCTAATTCACCCCTCCACTTT
J: TRBJ2-2; V: TRBV6-2/TRBV6-3; size: many; D: TRBD1; CDR3: CASTPPNRGLTGELFF; DNA: TGTGCCAGCACCCCACCGAACAGGGGGCTTACCGGGGAGCTGTTTTTT
J: TRBJ1-5; V: TRBV11-2; size: many; D: TRBD1; CDR3: CASSRQGRQPQHF; DNA: TGTGCCAGCAGCCGACAGGGGAGACAGCCCCAGCATTTT
J: TRBJ1-2; V: TRBV5-5; size: -; D: -; CDR3: CASSLLGAGYTF; DNA: TGTGCCAGCAGCTTGTTGGGCGCGGGCTACACCTTC
J: TRBJ1-6; V: TRBV7-2; size: few; D: TRBD1; CDR3: CASSLDGRGSSPLHF; DNA: TGTGCCAGCAGCTTAGACGGCAGGGGGTCTTCACCCCTCCACTTT
J: TRBJ2-1; V: TRBV6-2/TRBV6-3; size: -; D: -; CDR3: CASSYRRTRGDEQFF; DNA: TGTGCCAGCAGTTACAGACGGACAAGAGGGGATGAGCAGTTCTTC
J: TRBJ1-1; V: TRBV28; size: many; D: -; CDR3: CASSLWQGEAFF; DNA: TGTGCCAGCAGTTTATGGCAGGGGGAAGCTTTCTTT
J: TRBJ1-4; V: TRBV28; size: -; D: -; CDR3: CASSFMTGETEKLFF; DNA: TGTGCCAGCAGTTTCATGACAGGCGAGACTGAAAAACTGTTTTTT
J: TRBJ1-5; V: TRBV18; size: many; D: -; CDR3: CASSPVPPRGGNQPQHF; DNA: TGTGCCAGCTCACCAGTCCCCCCCCGGGGGGGCAATCAGCCCCAGCATTTT
J: TRBJ1-5; V: TRBV7-2; size: few; D: TRBD1; CDR3: CASSLGDRDSNQPQHF; DNA: TGTGCCAGCAGCTTAGGGGACAGGGATAGCAATCAGCCCCAGCATTTT
J: TRBJ2-7; V: TRBV20-1; size: -; D: -; CDR3: CSASPGQIYEQYF; DNA: TGCAGTGCTAGCCCGGGACAAATATACGAGCAGTACTTC
J: TRBJ1-1; V: TRBV10-1; size: -; D: -; CDR3: CASVPTPRTNTEAFF; DNA: TGCGCCAGCGTCCCGACCCCAAGGACGAACACTGAAGCTTTCTTT
J: TRBJ1-6; V: TRBV20-1; size: -; D: -; CDR3: CSARVERTNSPLHF; DNA: TGCAGTGCTAGAGTAGAACGGACCAATTCACCCCTCCACTTT
J: TRBJ2-1; V: TRBV6-1; size: few; D: TRBD1; CDR3: CASSMTGGRNEQFF; DNA: TGTGCCAGCAGCATGACAGGGGGCAGAAATGAGCAGTTCTTC